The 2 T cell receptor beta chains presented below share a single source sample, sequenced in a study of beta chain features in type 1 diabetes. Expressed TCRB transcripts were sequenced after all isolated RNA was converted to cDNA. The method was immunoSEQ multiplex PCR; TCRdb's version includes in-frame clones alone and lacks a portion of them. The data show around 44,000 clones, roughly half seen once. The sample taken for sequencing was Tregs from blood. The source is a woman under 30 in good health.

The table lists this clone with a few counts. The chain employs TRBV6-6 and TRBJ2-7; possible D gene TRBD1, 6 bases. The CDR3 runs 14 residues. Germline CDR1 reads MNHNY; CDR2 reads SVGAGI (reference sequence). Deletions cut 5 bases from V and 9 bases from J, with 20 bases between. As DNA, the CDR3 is TGTGCCAGCAGTATCCGGGACACTTTCGGCGGGCAGTACTTC. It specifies CASSIRDTFGGQYF.

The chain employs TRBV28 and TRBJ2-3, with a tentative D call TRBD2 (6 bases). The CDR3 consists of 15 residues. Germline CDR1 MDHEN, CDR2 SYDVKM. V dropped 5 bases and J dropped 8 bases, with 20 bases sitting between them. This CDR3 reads CASSPQGLGRGTQYF. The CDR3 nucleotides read TGTGCCAGCAGTCCCCAGGGACTCGGACGGGGTACGCAGTATTTT.